The 17 T cell receptor beta chains given below trace back to one sample, sequenced in a study of beta chain features in type 1 diabetes. Reverse transcribing all isolated RNA meant expressed TCRB transcripts were sequenced. Here immunoSEQ multiplex PCR was the method, and the copy in TCRdb shows in-frame clones only, minus some. The data contain roughly 400,000 clones, roughly 16% of them singletons. Sequenced input: naive CD4+ T cells from blood. Receptor source: a woman between 18 and 29 years old in good health.

The sample holds a few counts of this clone. The genes are TRBV5-1 and TRBJ2-1, with TRBD2 matching over 10 bases. CDR1 SGHRS and CDR2 YFSETQ come from the germline V gene. The CDR3 extends over 14 amino acids. V gave up 8 bases and J gave up 4 bases; unmatched junction bases: 6. CDR3 sequence reads: CARILAGDYNEQFF. DNA for the CDR3: TGCGCCAGAATCCTAGCGGGGGATTACAATGAGCAGTTCTTC.

There are a few counts of this clone. The genes are TRBV4-1 and TRBJ2-7; the match to TRBD2 covers 13 bases. This CDR3 has 17 residues. Unmatched junction bases numbered 6, after V lost 1 base and J lost 3 bases. Looked up from germline, CDR1 is MGHRA and CDR2 is YSYEKL. CDR3: CASSQGRLAGGNYEQYF. The CDR3 coding sequence is TGCGCCAGCAGCCAAGGGAGACTAGCGGGAGGTAACTACGAGCAGTACTTC.

This clone was counted a few times. J is TRBJ1-2 and V is TRBV9; TRBD1 matches at 7 bases. The CDR3 runs 18 residues. The J segment lost 1 base and the V segment lost 3 bases, leaving 15 bases of the junction unmatched. CDR1 is SGDLS, CDR2 YYNGEE, per germline. DNA for the CDR3: TGTGCCAGCAGCGCCGCCGTCGACAGGGATAGTCTTAACTATGGCTACACCTTC. Translation gives CASSAAVDRDSLNYGYTF.

This clone appeared a few times. The V and J genes are TRBV15 and TRBJ2-6, with TRBD1 matching over 7 bases. This CDR3 is built from 17 residues. V shed 8 bases and J 1 base; nucleotides not matched to a gene: 11. In germline, CDR1 is LNHNV, CDR2 YYDKDF (reference sequence). This chain's CDR3 is CATSQMGQPSGANVLTF. CDR3 in DNA: TGTGCCACCTCCCAAATGGGACAGCCTTCTGGGGCCAACGTCCTGACTTTC. Full variable domain (rest looked up from reference TRBV15 and TRBJ2-6): DAMVIQNPRYQVTQFGKPVTLSCSQTLNHNVMYWYQQKSSQAPKLLFHYYDKDFNNEADTPDNFQSRRPNTSFCFLDIRSPGLGDTAMYLCATSQMGQPSGANVLTFGAGSRLTVL.

There are a few counts of this clone. The chain is built from TRBV29-1 and TRBJ1-1, with D unclear. Germline-derived CDR1 and CDR2 are SQVTM and ANQGSEA. The CDR3 sequence is 12 residues long. The CDR3 DNA reads as TGCAGTGGAGGTAGCTTGAACACTGAAGCTTTCTTT. Translated, it gives CSGGSLNTEAFF.

V usage is TRBV21-1 and J usage is TRBJ1-5. TRBV21-1 is assigned pseudogene status. This CDR3 comprises 16 residues. CDR3 sequence (DNA): TGTGCCAGCAGCAAAACGGCCCACTGGAGAAATCAGCCCCAGCATTTT. Its translation: CASSKTAHWRNQPQHF.

In DNA form, the CDR3 reads TGTGCCAGCAGCCCCCGGACAGACCAAGAGACCCAGTACTTC. Translated, it gives CASSPRTDQETQYF. The chain uses TRBV5-4 and TRBJ2-5; possible D gene TRBD1, 6 bases. The CDR3 totals 14 residues. V lost 4 bases and J lost 0, with 10 bases in between. Germline loops: CDR1 SGHNT, CDR2 YYREEE (reference sequence).

In this sample, this clone turned up a few times. The V gene is TRBV28, the J gene TRBJ2-1, with TRBD2 matching 9 bases. The CDR3 spans 15 residues. Germline values: CDR1 MDHEN, CDR2 SYDVKM. The V gene end was trimmed by 2 bases and the J gene end by 8 bases; junction bases not matched to a gene: 7. CDR3 nucleotide sequence: TGTGCCAGCAGTTTAGCGGCTAGCGGGACCCATGAGCAGTTCTTC. It yields the protein CASSLAASGTHEQFF.

CDR3 residues: CASSPPVSESSYEQYF. DNA of the CDR3: TGTGCCAGCTCACCACCGGTGTCAGAAAGCTCCTACGAGCAGTACTTC. V is TRBV18 and J is TRBJ2-7; D gene uncertain. CDR3 length equals 16 residues. V gave up 0 bases and J gave up 0 bases, with 12 bases separating them. CDR1 is KGHSH and CDR2 is LQKENI in the germline V gene.

V usage is TRBV7-8 and J usage is TRBJ1-5; D ambiguous. Trimming stripped 3 bases from V and 11 bases from J, with 20 bases between. CDR1 is SGHVS, CDR2 FQNEAQ, per germline. The CDR3 covers 15 residues. The CDR3 protein is CASSLQGSGRRTQHF. CDR3 sequence (DNA): TGTGCCAGCAGCTTGCAAGGTTCGGGAAGGAGGACCCAGCATTTT. The full variable domain, completed using reference TRBV7-8 and TRBJ1-5, is GAGVSQSPRYKVAKRGQDVALRCDPISGHVSLFWYQQALGQGPEFLTYFQNEAQLDKSGLPSDRFFAERPEGSVSTLKIQRTQQEDSAVYLCASSLQGSGRRTQHFGDGTRLSIL.

There are a few counts of this clone. This chain joins TRBV28 and TRBJ1-5; D gene unclear. V was cut by 6 bases and J by 6 bases, with 9 bases left in between. CDR3 size: 12 residues. Per germline, CDR1 MDHEN and CDR2 SYDVKM. Here the CDR3 reads CASSPMVQPQHF. For the CDR3, the DNA is TGTGCCAGCAGCCCTATGGTTCAGCCCCAGCATTTT.

The V and J genes are TRBV11-2 and TRBJ2-1, with no clear D. Germline loops: CDR1 SGHAT, CDR2 FQNNGV. The CDR3 contains 16 residues. Trimming removed 2 bases from V and 2 bases from J, with 13 bases in between. In DNA, the CDR3 is TGTGCCAGCAGCTTACATCAGGCCTGGCCCTACAATGAGCAGTTCTTC. It translates to CASSLHQAWPYNEQFF.

The chain couples TRBV28 to TRBJ2-7, with TRBD2 matching over 10 bases. J gave up 5 bases and V 3 bases, and 7 bases lay outside the gene matches. The germline CDR1 and CDR2 sequences are MDHEN and SYDVKM. CDR3 size: 15 residues. For the CDR3, the DNA is TGTGCCAGCAGTTTGGTGGCTAGCGGGAGCCACGAGCAGTACTTC. Translation: CASSLVASGSHEQYF.

V usage is TRBV30 and J usage is TRBJ2-5, with D maybe TRBD1 (6 bases). The DNA end lines up better with TRBJ2-7; the J call may be wrong. This CDR3 is 12 amino acids long. Germline V gene lookup returns CDR1 GTSNPN and CDR2 SVGIG (reference sequence). CDR3 sequence reads: CAWTSEGVEQYF. CDR3 DNA: TGTGCCTGGACCTCAGAGGGGGTCGAGCAGTACTTC.

This chain connects TRBV13 to TRBJ2-6; no clear D gene. This CDR3 region has 14 residues. V lost 5 bases to trimming and J lost 2 bases, with 7 bases between them. The V gene's germline CDR1 is PRHDT and CDR2 FYEKMQ (reference sequence). CDR3: CASSPSAGANVLTF. The CDR3 DNA sequence: TGTGCCAGCAGCCCTAGTGCTGGGGCCAACGTCCTGACTTTC.

This clone was seen more than once but under ten times. This sequence joins TRBV19 and TRBJ2-3, with TRBD2 identical over 10 bases. The germline V gene has CDR1 LNHDA and CDR2 SQIVND (reference sequence). V was pared by 4 bases and J by 7 bases, with 11 bases of the junction left unmatched. CDR3 length: 16 residues. This CDR3 reads CASSTPLSGRANTQYF. The CDR3 coding sequence is TGTGCCAGTAGTACCCCCTTGAGCGGGAGGGCCAATACGCAGTATTTT.

This chain uses TRBV11-2 with TRBJ1-2, with 9 bases that match TRBD1. This CDR3 region has 16 residues. After removal of 1 base from V and 4 bases from J, the junction contained 7 bases not matched to a gene. Germline assignment: CDR1 SGHAT and CDR2 FQNNGV. The CDR3 bases are TGTGCCAGCAGCTTAGGATCAGGGACAGGGTTCTATGGCTACACCTTC. Its protein product is CASSLGSGTGFYGYTF. Full variable domain (outside the CDR3, taken from reference TRBV11-2 and TRBJ1-2): EAGVAQSPRYKIIEKRQSVAFWCNPISGHATLYWYQQILGQGPKLLIQFQNNGVVDDSQLPKDRFSAERLKGVDSTLKIQPAKLEDSAVYLCASSLGSGTGFYGYTFGSGTRLTVV.